This is a list of T cell receptor beta chains from one sample in a study of cytomegalovirus exposure and HLA in healthy donors. The repertoire was sequenced with immunoSEQ multiplex PCR; TCRdb's copy has only in-frame clones and lacks some. The sample lists more than 150,000 clones, 70% to 90% occurring once. The sequenced material came from PBMCs. These receptors came from a man aged 18 to 29 in good health and CMV-seropositive. Both conserved end residues are part of each CDR3. Fields, in order: J gene, V gene, D gene, clone size, CDR3 DNA, CDR3 protein. D genes are given only for firm matches. Some rows mark clone size as missing; the rest say once, few, many or name a class of expanded clone.

TRBJ2-1 TRBV7-2 . . TGTGCCAGCAGCTTACCGATCACGGATGAGCAGTTCTTC CASSLPITDEQFF
TRBJ1-2 TRBV28 TRBD1 . TGTGCCAGCACCGAGACAGGGAGTATGAACTATGGCTACACCTTC CASTETGSMNYGYTF
TRBJ1-5 TRBV30 . . TGTGCCTGGAGTTCCTTCCAGGGGAATAGCAATCAGCCCCAGCATTTT CAWSSFQGNSNQPQHF
TRBJ1-6 TRBV5-1 TRBD1 . TGCGCCAGCAGCCTGGGACAGATCAGCTCTAATTCACCCCTCCACTTT CASSLGQISSNSPLHF
TRBJ1-6 TRBV28 . . TGTGCCAGCAGTTTAATGGACGGAGGTTATAATTCACCCCTCCACTTT CASSLMDGGYNSPLHF
TRBJ2-5 TRBV15 . . TGTGCCACCAGCGGGGTCGAGGGTGTCCAAGAGACCCAGTACTTC CATSGVEGVQETQYF
TRBJ2-7 TRBV6-1 TRBD1 . TGTGCCAGCAGCCGGGACAGGGATTACGAGCAGTACTTC CASSRDRDYEQYF
TRBJ2-5 TRBV4-3 TRBD2 . TGCGCCAGCAGCCAAGCAAGGGGAGGGGCGGGGGAGACCCAGTACTTC CASSQARGGAGETQYF
TRBJ2-7 TRBV5-1 TRBD1 . TGCGCCAGCAGCTTGGAGGGACAGGGGGCCCATTACCCCTACGAGCAGTACTTC CASSLEGQGAHYPYEQYF
TRBJ2-3 TRBV7-2 . . TGTGCCAGCAGCCTACGATGGGATACGCAGTATTTT CASSLRWDTQYF
TRBJ2-1 TRBV4-3 TRBD2 . TGCGCCAGCAGCCAAGAGGCGCGGGGGGGCAAGTTGAATGAGCAGTTCTTC CASSQEARGGKLNEQFF
TRBJ1-5 TRBV5-5 TRBD1 once TGTGCCAGCAGCTTAAGAGGGGGCGGCCCAGATCAGCCCCAGCATTTT CASSLRGGGPDQPQHF
TRBJ1-1 TRBV14 TRBD1 . TGTGCCAGCAGGGGACAGGGGAGCGAAGCTTTCTTT CASRGQGSEAFF
TRBJ1-1 TRBV29-1 TRBD1 . TGCAGCGTACTAGACCCGACAGGGGCCACTGAAGCTTTCTTT CSVLDPTGATEAFF
TRBJ1-5 TRBV7-2 . . TGTGCCAGCAGCCTGTACAGTGTTGGTCAGCCCCAGCATTTT CASSLYSVGQPQHF
TRBJ2-1 TRBV28 TRBD1 . TGTGCCAGCAGTTTAGACAGGGGGGACAATGAGCAGTTCTTC CASSLDRGDNEQFF
TRBJ2-6 TRBV30 . . TGTGCCTTAAGAGGGCCGCCTGGGGCCAACGTCCTGACTTTC CALRGPPGANVLTF
TRBJ2-7 TRBV5-1 TRBD1 . TGCGCCAGCAGCCCGGCCGTAACAGGGGCTACCTACGAGCAGTACTTC CASSPAVTGATYEQYF
TRBJ2-7 TRBV27 . . TGTGCCAGCAGTTTATCGATGCGAGACGAGCAGTACTTC CASSLSMRDEQYF
TRBJ1-6 TRBV23-1 . . TGCGCCAGCAGTCAAAGTGACAGGTATGGTTCACCCCTCCACTTT CASSQSDRYGSPLHF
TRBJ2-2 TRBV6-6 TRBD2 . TGTGCCAGCAGTTACTCCGGGGGGATGGTCACCGGGGAGCTGTTTTTT CASSYSGGMVTGELFF
TRBJ2-7 TRBV29-1 TRBD1 . TGCAGCGCGAGACAGGGGGGCTACGAGCAGTACTTC CSARQGGYEQYF
TRBJ1-1 TRBV6-4 . . TGTGCCAGCAGCGGTTGGTCCCTCGGGACTGAAGCTTTCTTT CASSGWSLGTEAFF
TRBJ1-6 TRBV10-3 . . TGTGCCATCAGTGGAGGGGGGGCTGGGAATTCACCCCTCCACTTT CAISGGGAGNSPLHF
TRBJ2-7 TRBV6-5 TRBD1 . TGTGCCAGCTCCTCTCCGGGACAGACCTACGAGCAGTACTTC CASSSPGQTYEQYF
TRBJ2-7 TRBV2 TRBD2 . TGTGCCAGCAGCGTTGGGACTAGCGGTACCTACGAGCAGTACTTC CASSVGTSGTYEQYF
TRBJ1-5 TRBV7-2 TRBD1 . TGTGCCAGCAGCTCAGGGACAGGAGAGAATCAGCCCCAGCATTTT CASSSGTGENQPQHF
TRBJ1-3 TRBV14 . . TGTGCCAGCAGCCAAGATCAGGGGTCCCCTGGAAACACCATATATTTT CASSQDQGSPGNTIYF
TRBJ2-3 TRBV14 TRBD2 . TGTGCCAGCAGCCTAGCGGGGGGACCCGTGGCGCAGTATTTT CASSLAGGPVAQYF
TRBJ1-1 TRBV5-1 . . TGCGCCAGCAGCCCAGGGTCCGCTCTACCCACTGAAGCTTTCTTT CASSPGSALPTEAFF
TRBJ2-1 TRBV10-3 . . TGTGCCATCAGTGATCCATCTAGCTACAATGAGCAGTTCTTC CAISDPSSYNEQFF
TRBJ1-1 TRBV6-5 . few TGTGCCAGCAGTTACTACGGGGGGAGAGAAGCTTTCTTT CASSYYGGREAFF
TRBJ1-2 TRBV27 . once TGTGCCAGCAGTATCGGAGGTAACTATGGCTACACCTTC CASSIGGNYGYTF
TRBJ2-7 TRBV10-2 . . TGCGCCAGCAGCGCCGGGACACCCAAGGGGCGTGAGCAGTACTTC CASSAGTPKGREQYF
TRBJ1-3 TRBV23-1 TRBD1 . TGCGCCAGCAGTCACCGGGACAGGGTTACTAGAAACACCATATATTTT CASSHRDRVTRNTIYF
TRBJ2-1 TRBV27 TRBD2 . TGTGCCAGCAGGCTTAGCGGGGGGGCCTACAATGAGCAGTTCTTC CASRLSGGAYNEQFF
TRBJ2-3 TRBV30 . . TGTGCCTGGAGCGGCGGGGCGCTGATTAATACGCAGTATTTT CAWSGGALINTQYF
TRBJ2-3 TRBV5-1 . . TGCGCCAGCAGCGGGGGCGGGTCCTGGGGGACAGATACGCAGTATTTT CASSGGGSWGTDTQYF
TRBJ2-2 TRBV5-1 TRBD2 . TGCGCCAGCAGCTTGGGCCTAGCGGGGGCCATCGGGGAGCTGTTTTTT CASSLGLAGAIGELFF
TRBJ2-7 TRBV2 . . TGTGCCAGCAGGGAAACAGGACCATCCTACGAGCAGTACTTC CASRETGPSYEQYF
TRBJ1-1 TRBV5-4 . . TGTGCCAGCAGCTTGCGCCCCTATGAAGCTTTCTTT CASSLRPYEAFF
TRBJ2-2 TRBV4-1 . . TGCGCCAGCAGCCTCAGGGAGAACACCGGGGAGCTGTTTTTT CASSLRENTGELFF
TRBJ1-2 TRBV9 TRBD1 . TGTGCCAGCAGCGCGAGTACCCCGGGACAGGGGTCCGCCACCTTC CASSASTPGQGSATF
TRBJ1-2 TRBV6-5 . . TGTGCCAGCAGTTACGGGGGGTCGAACTATGGCTACACCTTC CASSYGGSNYGYTF
TRBJ2-1 TRBV18 . . TGTGCCAGCCTAGGGGGGGCCACTGGTGAGCAGTTCTTC CASLGGATGEQFF
TRBJ1-2 TRBV27 . . TGTGCCAGCAGTTTTGGGGGGGCCTATGGCTACACCTTC CASSFGGAYGYTF
TRBJ2-3 TRBV6-1 TRBD2 few TGTGCCAGCAGTTCAACTAGCGGGGACACAGATACGCAGTATTTT CASSSTSGDTDTQYF
TRBJ2-5 TRBV7-6 . . TGTGCCAGCAGACGGTCCCCAGGCGGGGCTCAAGAGACCCAGTACTTC CASRRSPGGAQETQYF
TRBJ1-1 TRBV5-4 . once TGTGCCAGCAGCTTGGACAGGACATCTGAAGCTTTCTTT CASSLDRTSEAFF
TRBJ1-1 TRBV5-8 . few TGTGCCAGCAGCTTGGGAACAGTGGGGAACACTGAAGCTTTCTTT CASSLGTVGNTEAFF
TRBJ1-1 TRBV5-1 . . TGCGCCAGCAGCTTGACTGGGACACACACTGAAGCTTTCTTT CASSLTGTHTEAFF
TRBJ1-1 TRBV6-6 . . TGTGCCAGCAGTTACTCCGACAGTCTGAACACTGAAGCTTTCTTT CASSYSDSLNTEAFF
TRBJ2-3 TRBV25-1 . . TGTGCCAGCAGTGGAAGCCCGAGCGATACGCAGTATTTT CASSGSPSDTQYF
TRBJ2-7 TRBV19 TRBD1 . TGTGCCAGTAGTATCCGTCCGACAGGGTATAGTGGCGAGCAGTACTTC CASSIRPTGYSGEQYF
TRBJ1-5 TRBV7-9 . . TGTTCCAGCAGCTTGGACAATGACTGGCCCCAGCATTTT CSSSLDNDWPQHF
TRBJ1-6 TRBV19 TRBD1 . TGTGCCAGTACCTCACTCGACAGGGGGTATAATTCACCCCTCCACTTT CASTSLDRGYNSPLHF